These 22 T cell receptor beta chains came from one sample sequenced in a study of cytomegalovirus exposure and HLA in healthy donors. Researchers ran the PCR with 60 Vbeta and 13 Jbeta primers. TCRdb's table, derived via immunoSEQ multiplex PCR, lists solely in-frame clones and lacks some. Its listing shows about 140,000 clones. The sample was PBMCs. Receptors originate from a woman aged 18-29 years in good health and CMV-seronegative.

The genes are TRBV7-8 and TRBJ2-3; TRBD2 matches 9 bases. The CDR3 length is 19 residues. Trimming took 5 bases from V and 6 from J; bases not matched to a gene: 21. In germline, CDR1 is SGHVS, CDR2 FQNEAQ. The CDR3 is CASSPLLGLAGSKGDTQYF. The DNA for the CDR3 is TGTGCCAGCAGCCCTCTGCTCGGTCTAGCGGGATCGAAGGGGGATACGCAGTATTTT.

The CDR3 protein is CASSEAPSGRDTQYF. Written as DNA, the CDR3 is TGTGCCAGCAGTGAAGCACCTAGCGGGAGGGATACGCAGTATTTT. The gene calls are TRBV6-1 and TRBJ2-3; 11 nucleotides align to TRBD2. V shed 0 bases and J 6 bases; nucleotides not matched to a gene: 2. This CDR3 is 15 amino acids long. Germline CDR1 MNHNS, CDR2 SASEGT.

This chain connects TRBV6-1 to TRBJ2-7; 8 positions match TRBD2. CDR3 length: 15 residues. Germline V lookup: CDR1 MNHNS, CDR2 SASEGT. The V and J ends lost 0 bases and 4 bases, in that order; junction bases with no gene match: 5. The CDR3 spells CASSEAAGGDYEQYF. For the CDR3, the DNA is TGTGCCAGCAGTGAAGCCGCGGGAGGCGATTACGAGCAGTACTTC.

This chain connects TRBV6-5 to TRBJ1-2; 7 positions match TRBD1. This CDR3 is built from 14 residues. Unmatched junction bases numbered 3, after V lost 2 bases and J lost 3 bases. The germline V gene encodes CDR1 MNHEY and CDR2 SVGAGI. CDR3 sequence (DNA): TGTGCCAGCAGTTACACAGGGACAGACTATGGCTACACCTTC. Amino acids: CASSYTGTDYGYTF.

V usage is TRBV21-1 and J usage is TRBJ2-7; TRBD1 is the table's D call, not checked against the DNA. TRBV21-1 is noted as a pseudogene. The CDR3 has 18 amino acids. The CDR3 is CASSKKGFRDRDSYEQYF. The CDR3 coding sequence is TGTGCCAGCAGCAAAAAAGGATTCCGGGACAGGGACTCCTACGAGCAGTACTTC.

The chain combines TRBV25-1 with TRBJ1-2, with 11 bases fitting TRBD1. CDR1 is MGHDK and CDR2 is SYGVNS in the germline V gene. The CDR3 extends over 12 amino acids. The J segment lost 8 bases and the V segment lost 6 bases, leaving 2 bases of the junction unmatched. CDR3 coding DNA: TGTGCCAGCAGGGGACAGGGGGGCGGCTACACCTTC. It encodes CASRGQGGGYTF.

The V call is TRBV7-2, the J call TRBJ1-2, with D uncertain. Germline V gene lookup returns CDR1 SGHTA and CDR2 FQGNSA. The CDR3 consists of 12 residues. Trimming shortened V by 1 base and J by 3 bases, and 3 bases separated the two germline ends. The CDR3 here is CASSLVDYGYTF. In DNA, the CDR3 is TGTGCCAGCAGCTTAGTAGACTATGGCTACACCTTC.

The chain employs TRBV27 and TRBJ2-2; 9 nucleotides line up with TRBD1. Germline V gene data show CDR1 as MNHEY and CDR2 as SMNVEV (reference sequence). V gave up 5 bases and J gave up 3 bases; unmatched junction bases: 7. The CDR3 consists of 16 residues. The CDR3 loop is CASSQTGGYHTGELFF. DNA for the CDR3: TGTGCCAGCAGTCAAACAGGGGGCTACCACACCGGGGAGCTGTTTTTT.

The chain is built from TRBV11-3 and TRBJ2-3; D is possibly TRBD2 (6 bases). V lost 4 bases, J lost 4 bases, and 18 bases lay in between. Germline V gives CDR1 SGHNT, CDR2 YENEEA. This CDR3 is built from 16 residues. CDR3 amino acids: CASSYHSLARSDTQYF. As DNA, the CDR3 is TGTGCCAGCAGCTACCACTCCCTAGCGCGATCAGATACGCAGTATTTT.

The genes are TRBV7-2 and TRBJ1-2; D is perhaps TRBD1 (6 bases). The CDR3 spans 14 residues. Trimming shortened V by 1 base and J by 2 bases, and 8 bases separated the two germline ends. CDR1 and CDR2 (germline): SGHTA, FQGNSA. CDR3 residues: CASSLGQGNYGYTF. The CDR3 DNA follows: TGTGCCAGCAGCTTAGGTCAGGGGAACTATGGCTACACCTTC.

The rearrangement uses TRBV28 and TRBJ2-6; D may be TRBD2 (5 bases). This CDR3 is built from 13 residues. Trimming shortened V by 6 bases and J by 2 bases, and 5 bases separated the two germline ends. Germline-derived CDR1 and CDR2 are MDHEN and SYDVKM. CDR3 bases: TGTGCCAGCAGGGAGGCTGGGGCCAACGTCCTGACTTTC. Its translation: CASREAGANVLTF.

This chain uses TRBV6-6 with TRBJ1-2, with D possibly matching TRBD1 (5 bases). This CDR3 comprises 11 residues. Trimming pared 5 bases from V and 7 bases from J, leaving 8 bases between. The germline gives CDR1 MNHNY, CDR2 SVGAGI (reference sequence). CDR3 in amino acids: CASSARVGYTF. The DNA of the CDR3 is TGTGCCAGCAGTGCCAGGGTTGGCTACACCTTC.

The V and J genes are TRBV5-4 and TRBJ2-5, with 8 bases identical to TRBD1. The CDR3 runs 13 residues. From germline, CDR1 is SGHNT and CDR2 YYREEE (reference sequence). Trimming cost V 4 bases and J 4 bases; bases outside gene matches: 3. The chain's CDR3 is CASSGQGLETQYF. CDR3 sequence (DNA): TGTGCCAGCAGCGGACAGGGTTTAGAGACCCAGTACTTC. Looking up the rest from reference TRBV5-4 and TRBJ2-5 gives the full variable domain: ETGVTQSPTHLIKTRGQQVTLRCSSQSGHNTVSWYQQALGQGPQFIFQYYREEENGRGNFPPRFSGLQFPNYSSELNVNALELDDSALYLCASSGQGLETQYFGPGTRLLVL.

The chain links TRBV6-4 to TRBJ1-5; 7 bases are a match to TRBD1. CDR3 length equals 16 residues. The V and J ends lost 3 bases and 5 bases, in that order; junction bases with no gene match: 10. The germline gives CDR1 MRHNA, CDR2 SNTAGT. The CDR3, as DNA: TGTGCCAGCAGTGAACCAGACAGGGAAGGGGATCAGCCCCAGCATTTT. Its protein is CASSEPDREGDQPQHF.

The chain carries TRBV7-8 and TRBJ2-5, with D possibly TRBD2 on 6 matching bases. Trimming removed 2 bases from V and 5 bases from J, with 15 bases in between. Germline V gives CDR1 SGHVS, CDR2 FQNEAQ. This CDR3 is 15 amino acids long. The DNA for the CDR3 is TGTGCCAGCAGCTTAAGGAGACTAGTAGTTGAGACCCAGTACTTC. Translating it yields CASSLRRLVVETQYF.

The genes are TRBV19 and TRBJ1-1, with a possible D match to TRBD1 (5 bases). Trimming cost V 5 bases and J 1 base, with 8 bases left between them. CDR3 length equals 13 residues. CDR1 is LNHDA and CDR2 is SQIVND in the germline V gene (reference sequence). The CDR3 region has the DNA TGTGCCAGTAGTTTCACAGGGAACACTGAAGCTTTCTTT. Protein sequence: CASSFTGNTEAFF.

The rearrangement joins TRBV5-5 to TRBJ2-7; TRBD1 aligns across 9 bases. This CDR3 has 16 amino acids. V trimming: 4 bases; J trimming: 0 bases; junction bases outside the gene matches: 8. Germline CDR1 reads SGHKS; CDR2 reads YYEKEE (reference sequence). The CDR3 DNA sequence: TGTGCCAGCAGCCGTGGACAGGGGCTGAACTCCTACGAGCAGTACGTC. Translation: CASSRGQGLNSYEQYV.

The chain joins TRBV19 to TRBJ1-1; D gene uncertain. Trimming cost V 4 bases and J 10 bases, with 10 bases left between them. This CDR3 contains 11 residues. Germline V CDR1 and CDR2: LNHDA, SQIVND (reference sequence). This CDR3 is CASSTGTPAFF. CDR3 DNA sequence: TGTGCCAGTAGTACCGGTACCCCAGCTTTCTTT. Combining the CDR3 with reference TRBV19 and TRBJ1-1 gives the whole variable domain DGGITQSPKYLFRKEGQNVTLSCEQNLNHDAMYWYRQDPGQGLRLIYYSQIVNDFQKGDIAEGYSVSREKKESFPLTVTSAQKNPTAFYLCASSTGTPAFFGQGTRLTVV.

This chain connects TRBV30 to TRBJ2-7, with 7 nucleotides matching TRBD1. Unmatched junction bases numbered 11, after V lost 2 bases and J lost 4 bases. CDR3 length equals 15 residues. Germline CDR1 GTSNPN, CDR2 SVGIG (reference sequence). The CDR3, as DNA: TGTGCCTGGAGTCGGACAGGCCAACAGTTATACGAGCAGTACGTC. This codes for CAWSRTGQQLYEQYV.

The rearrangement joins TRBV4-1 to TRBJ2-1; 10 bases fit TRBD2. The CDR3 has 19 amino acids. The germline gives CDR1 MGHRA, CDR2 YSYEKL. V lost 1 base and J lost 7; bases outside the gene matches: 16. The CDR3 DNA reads TGCGCCAGCAGCCAAGGTTCGGGTTATGGGACTAGCGATGGGAATGAGCAGTTCTTC. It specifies CASSQGSGYGTSDGNEQFF.

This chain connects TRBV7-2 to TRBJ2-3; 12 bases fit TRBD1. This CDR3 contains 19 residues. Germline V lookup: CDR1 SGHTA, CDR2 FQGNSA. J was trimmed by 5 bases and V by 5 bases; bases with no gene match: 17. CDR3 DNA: TGTGCCAGCAGCCCCTTCCGGGACAGGGGGCGAATGGGGGGAGATACGCAGTATTTT. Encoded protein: CASSPFRDRGRMGGDTQYF. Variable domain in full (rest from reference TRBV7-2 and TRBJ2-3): GAGVSQSPSNKVTEKGKDVELRCDPISGHTALYWYRQSLGQGLEFLIYFQGNSAPDKSGLPSDRFSAERTGGSVSTLTIQRTQQEDSAVYLCASSPFRDRGRMGGDTQYFGPGTRLTVL.

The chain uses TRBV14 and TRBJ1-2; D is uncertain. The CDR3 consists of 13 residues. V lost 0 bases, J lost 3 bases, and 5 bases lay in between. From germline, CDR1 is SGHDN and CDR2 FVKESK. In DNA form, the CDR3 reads TGTGCCAGCAGCCAAGAGTCCGACTATGGCTACACCTTC. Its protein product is CASSQESDYGYTF. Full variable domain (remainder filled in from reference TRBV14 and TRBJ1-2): EAGVTQFPSHSVIEKGQTVTLRCDPISGHDNLYWYRRVMGKEIKFLLHFVKESKQDESGMPNNRFLAERTGGTYSTLKVQPAELEDSGVYFCASSQESDYGYTFGSGTRLTVV.